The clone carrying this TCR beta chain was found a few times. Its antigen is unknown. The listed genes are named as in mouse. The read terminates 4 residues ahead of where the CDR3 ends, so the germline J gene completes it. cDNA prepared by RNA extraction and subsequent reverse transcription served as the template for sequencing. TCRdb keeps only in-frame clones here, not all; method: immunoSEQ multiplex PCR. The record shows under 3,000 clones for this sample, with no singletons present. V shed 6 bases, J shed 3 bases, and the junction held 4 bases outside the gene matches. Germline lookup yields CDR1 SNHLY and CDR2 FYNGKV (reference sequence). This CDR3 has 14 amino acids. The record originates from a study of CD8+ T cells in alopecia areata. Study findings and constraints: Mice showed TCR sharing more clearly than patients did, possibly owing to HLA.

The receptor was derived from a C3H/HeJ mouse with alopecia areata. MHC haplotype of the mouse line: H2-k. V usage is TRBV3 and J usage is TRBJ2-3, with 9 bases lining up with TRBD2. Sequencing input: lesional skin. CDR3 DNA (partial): TGTGCCAGCAGTATGGGGGGGCGAGCAGAA. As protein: CASSMGGRAE. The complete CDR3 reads CASSMGGRAETLYF.